The source of this TCR beta chain is a study of blood T cell repertoires in COVID-19. Study-level information: Acute and convalescent COVID-19 specimens originated in the United States, Italy and Spain.

With 7 bases clipped from V and 7 bases from J, the junction kept 9 bases outside the gene matches. The CDR3 totals 15 residues. Germline V lookup: CDR1 MNHEY, CDR2 SVGAGI. Per the authors' pipeline: Amplified reference gene primers provided the basis for estimating nucleated cell counts. Profiled with immunoSEQ multiplex PCR; TCRdb holds only in-frame clones, not every one. V, J and clone size are those of that table, while D and trimming were read from the DNA. Among about 150,000 clones listed, 83% were seen once. The sequencing input was peripheral blood. The sequence derives from a woman aged 55 to 70 with COVID-19, enrolled during active disease. The V and J genes are TRBV6-5 and TRBJ2-7, with TRBD2 identical over 14 bases. The CDR3 is CASIGRLAGGLEQYF. CDR3 nucleotides: TGTGCCAGCATTGGGCGACTAGCGGGAGGGTTAGAGCAGTACTTC.